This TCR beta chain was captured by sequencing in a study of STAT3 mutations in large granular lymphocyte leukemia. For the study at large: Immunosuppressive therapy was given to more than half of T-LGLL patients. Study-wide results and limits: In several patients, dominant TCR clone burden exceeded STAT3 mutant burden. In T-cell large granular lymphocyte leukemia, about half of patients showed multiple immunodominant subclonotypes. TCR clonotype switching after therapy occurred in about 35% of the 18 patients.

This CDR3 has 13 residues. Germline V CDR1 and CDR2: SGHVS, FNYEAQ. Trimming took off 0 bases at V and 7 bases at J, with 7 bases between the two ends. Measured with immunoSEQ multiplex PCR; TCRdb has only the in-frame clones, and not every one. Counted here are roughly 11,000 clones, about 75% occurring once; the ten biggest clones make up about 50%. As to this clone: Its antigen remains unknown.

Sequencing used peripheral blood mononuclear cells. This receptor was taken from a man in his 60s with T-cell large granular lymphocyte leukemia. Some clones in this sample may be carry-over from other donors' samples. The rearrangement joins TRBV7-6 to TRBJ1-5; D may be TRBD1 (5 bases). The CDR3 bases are TGTGCCAGCAGCTTAGCAGGGGAACAGCCCCAGCATTTT. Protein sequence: CASSLAGEQPQHF.